These 21 T cell receptor beta chains were all obtained from the same sample, sequenced in a study of blood T cell repertoires in COVID-19. Here immunoSEQ multiplex PCR was the method, and the copy in TCRdb shows in-frame clones only, minus some. The sample includes fewer than 200,000 clones, around two thirds of them seen just once. The specimen sequenced was peripheral blood. The source of these receptors is an elderly woman with acute or convalescent COVID-19.

V and J are TRBV28 and TRBJ2-1; TRBD2 matches at 7 bases. This CDR3 is built from 16 residues. Germline V lookup: CDR1 MDHEN, CDR2 SYDVKM. J was trimmed by 1 base and V by 6 bases; bases with no gene match: 9. The CDR3 is CASSRLPSGSYNEQFF. As DNA, the CDR3 is TGTGCCAGCAGCCGGTTGCCTAGCGGTTCCTACAATGAGCAGTTCTTC.

The chain combines TRBV2 with TRBJ2-7; TRBD2 matches 10 bases. CDR1 SNHLY and CDR2 FYNNEI come from the germline V gene. The CDR3 is 15 residues long. V lost 6 bases and J lost 0; bases outside the gene matches: 5. The CDR3 nucleotides read TGTGCCAGCAGCCAACTAGCGGGATACTCCTACGAGCAGTACTTC. Amino acids: CASSQLAGYSYEQYF.

This clone was picked up many times. The rearrangement joins TRBV9 to TRBJ1-6; 7 positions agree with TRBD1. This CDR3 is built from 15 residues. Per the germline V gene, CDR1 is SGDLS and CDR2 is YYNGEE. With V trimmed by 5 bases and J by 7 bases, 9 bases remained unmatched. In DNA, the CDR3 is TGTGCCAGCAGGGCTTCGACAGGGAGCAATTCACCCCTCCACTTT. Amino acid sequence: CASRASTGSNSPLHF.

The chain has TRBV28 and TRBJ1-5, with 8 nucleotides matching TRBD1. The CDR3 runs 15 residues. Germline lookup yields CDR1 MDHEN and CDR2 SYDVKM. J gave up 6 bases and V 3 bases, and 7 bases lay outside the gene matches. CDR3 in amino acids: CASSFRGLDGQPQHF. The CDR3 DNA follows: TGTGCCAGCAGTTTCAGGGGGCTTGATGGTCAGCCCCAGCATTTT.

The chain uses TRBV5-1 and TRBJ1-2; D is perhaps TRBD1 (5 bases). The germline CDR1 and CDR2 sequences are SGHRS and YFSETQ. The V and J ends lost 4 bases and 6 bases respectively, with 22 bases between them. This CDR3 is built from 16 residues. The CDR3 DNA reads as TGCGCCAGCAGCCCGATGCCCGGGGGGACGGCGGATGGCTACACCTTC. It translates to CASSPMPGGTADGYTF.

The chain joins TRBV25-1 to TRBJ1-2; D is perhaps TRBD1 (5 bases). This CDR3 region has 15 residues. The germline CDR1 and CDR2 sequences are MGHDK and SYGVNS. V was pared by 4 bases and J by 7 bases, with 19 bases between. The CDR3 here is CASSVTGATTRGYTF. CDR3 nucleotides: TGTGCCAGCAGTGTTACAGGAGCAACAACACGTGGCTACACCTTC.

The chain links TRBV5-4 to TRBJ2-5; perhaps TRBD1 as D (6 bases). V lost 4 bases and J 5 bases, leaving 15 bases between the germline ends. This CDR3 comprises 14 residues. Germline V gene data show CDR1 as SGHNT and CDR2 as YYREEE (reference sequence). CDR3 amino acids: CASSMDSARETQYF. DNA of the CDR3: TGTGCCAGCAGCATGGACAGTGCTCGGGAGACCCAGTACTTC.

This clone turned up a few times. The V call is TRBV7-2, the J call TRBJ1-4, with TRBD1 matching 7 bases. The germline CDR1 and CDR2 sequences are SGHTA and FQGNSA. The CDR3 is made up of 14 amino acids. Germline trimming cut 3 bases from V and 8 bases from J; bases unmatched to any gene: 6. The CDR3 nucleotides read TGTGCCAGCAGCTTCCTGACAGGGACAGAAAAACTGTTTTTT. It encodes CASSFLTGTEKLFF.

The chain joins TRBV7-9 to TRBJ2-7, with 8 bases identical to TRBD2. Germline V lookup: CDR1 SEHNR, CDR2 FQNEAQ (reference sequence). This CDR3 is built from 15 residues. Trimming at V came to 5 bases and at J to 3 bases, leaving 9 bases not matched to a gene. DNA of the CDR3: TGTGCCAGCAGCCCCTCGTTAGCGGGAAACTACGAGCAGTACTTC. Protein: CASSPSLAGNYEQYF.

The chain combines TRBV7-2 with TRBJ2-3; the D gene is possibly TRBD2 (6 bases). Trimming removed 6 bases at V and 2 bases at J, with 18 bases between. The CDR3 sequence is 16 residues long. Germline CDR1 is SGHTA and CDR2 is FQGNSA. The CDR3 nucleotides read TGTGCCAGCAGATCGCAAGCGGGTGTCATCACAGATACGCAGTATTTT. Translation: CASRSQAGVITDTQYF.

The genes are TRBV5-1 and TRBJ2-1, with 8 bases that match TRBD2. V shed 4 bases and J 8 bases; nucleotides not matched to a gene: 11. This CDR3 is built from 15 residues. Germline lookup yields CDR1 SGHRS and CDR2 YFSETQ. Written as DNA, the CDR3 is TGCGCCAGCAGCCGCTCAATAGGGCGGGAGGATGAGCAGTTCTTC. Translation: CASSRSIGREDEQFF.

The chain joins TRBV5-6 to TRBJ1-4; weak D call: TRBD1 (5 bases). CDR1 is SGHDT and CDR2 is YYEEEE in the germline V gene. The V end lost 2 bases, the J end lost 4 bases, and 12 bases lay between the germline ends. The CDR3 is 15 residues long. The CDR3, as DNA: TGTGCCAGCAGCTTAGTAGGGGTCGATAATGAAAAACTGTTTTTT. Translating gives CASSLVGVDNEKLFF.

This clone appeared once. The chain joins TRBV7-2 to TRBJ2-3; 14 bases are shared with TRBD2. Germline CDR1 reads SGHTA; CDR2 reads FQGNSA. The CDR3 is 15 amino acids. J gave up 6 bases and V 3 bases, and 2 bases lay outside the gene matches. CDR3 residues: CASSLGLAGVDTQYF. The CDR3, as DNA: TGTGCCAGCAGCTTGGGACTAGCGGGAGTCGATACGCAGTATTTT.

This clone was observed once. The chain is built from TRBV28 and TRBJ2-1; 7 bases map to TRBD1. This CDR3 comprises 15 residues. Germline trimming cut 6 bases from V and 7 bases from J; bases unmatched to any gene: 12. The germline CDR1 and CDR2 sequences are MDHEN and SYDVKM. The CDR3 region is CASSKAGGAVNEQFF. Here the CDR3 DNA reads TGTGCCAGCAGCAAGGCAGGGGGAGCGGTGAATGAGCAGTTCTTC. The full variable domain, with the rest looked up from reference TRBV28 and TRBJ2-1, is DVKVTQSSRYLVKRTGEKVFLECVQDMDHENMFWYRQDPGLGLRLIYFSYDVKMKEKGDIPEGYSVSREKKERFSLILESASTNQTSMYLCASSKAGGAVNEQFFGPGTRLTVL.

The chain's CDR3 is CASSFGVNYGYTF. The CDR3 nucleotides read TGTGCCAGTAGTTTCGGGGTGAACTATGGCTACACCTTC. The chain recombines TRBV19 with TRBJ1-2; D is undetermined. V lost 5 bases to trimming and J lost 2 bases, with 9 bases between them. Germline CDR1 LNHDA, CDR2 SQIVND (reference sequence). This CDR3 region has 13 residues.

The chain uses TRBV7-2 and TRBJ2-1; 14 nucleotides line up with TRBD2. Per germline, CDR1 SGHTA and CDR2 FQGNSA. Trimming removed 4 bases from V and 0 bases from J; junction bases left unmatched: 5. CDR3 length: 18 amino acids. Here the CDR3 DNA reads TGTGCCAGCAGCTCGATCGGACTAGCGGGAGGCTCCTACAATGAGCAGTTCTTC. It is translated as CASSSIGLAGGSYNEQFF.

The rearrangement joins TRBV2 to TRBJ2-7, with D unresolved. This CDR3 has 12 amino acids. CDR1 is SNHLY, CDR2 FYNNEI, per germline. Trimming stripped 5 bases from V and 0 bases from J, with 5 bases between. CDR3 DNA: TGTGCCAGCAGTTTCAGCTCCTACGAGCAGTACTTC. This sequence encodes CASSFSSYEQYF.

This rearrangement joins TRBV7-8 to TRBJ2-5; 11 bases are a match to TRBD2. V trimming: 5 bases; J trimming: 4 bases; junction bases outside the gene matches: 12. Germline V lookup: CDR1 SGHVS, CDR2 FQNEAQ. The CDR3 totals 17 residues. CDR3 sequence reads: CASSRPPGLAGGETQYF. CDR3 nucleotide sequence: TGTGCCAGCAGCCGACCACCTGGGCTAGCGGGAGGAGAGACCCAGTACTTC.

The chain links TRBV12-5 to TRBJ2-2; D is undetermined. V was pared by 3 bases and J by 7 bases, with 12 bases between. Looked up from germline, CDR1 is LGHNT and CDR2 is FRNRAP. The CDR3 length is 14 residues. Written as DNA, the CDR3 is TGTGCTAGTGGTTTTCTAGAAGGAATCGGGGAGCTGTTTTTT. It translates to CASGFLEGIGELFF.

The chain links TRBV27 to TRBJ2-1; 10 nucleotides agree with TRBD2. The V and J ends lost 8 bases and 2 bases, in that order; junction bases with no gene match: 6. Germline V CDR1 and CDR2: MNHEY, SMNVEV (reference sequence). The CDR3 loop spans 15 amino acids. The CDR3 loop is CASGQTSGAYNEQFF. CDR3 nucleotide sequence: TGTGCCAGCGGCCAAACTAGCGGGGCCTACAATGAGCAGTTCTTC.

The rearrangement uses TRBV7-9 and TRBJ2-7; D ambiguous. From germline, CDR1 is SEHNR and CDR2 FQNEAQ (reference sequence). The V gene lost 8 bases and the J gene lost 3 bases, with 11 bases spanning the gap. This CDR3 spans 12 amino acids. CDR3 sequence reads: CASATVIYEQYF. CDR3 nucleotide sequence: TGTGCCAGCGCAACGGTGATCTACGAGCAGTACTTC.